This T cell receptor beta chain was sequenced during a study of blood T cell repertoires in COVID-19. TCRdb's table, derived via immunoSEQ multiplex PCR, lists solely in-frame clones and lacks some. The sample lists about 160,000 clones; 92% were seen once. This clone was seen only once. Input material: peripheral blood. This receptor was taken from a man between 25 and 39 years old with COVID-19, enrolled during active disease.

The DNA of the CDR3 is TGTGCCAGCAGCTTAGGAACAGGCCAAGAGACCCAGTACTTC. Amino acid sequence: CASSLGTGQETQYF. The chain has TRBV7-2 and TRBJ2-5, with D perhaps TRBD1 (5 bases). Germline V gives CDR1 SGHTA, CDR2 FQGNSA. The CDR3 contains 14 residues. The V and J ends lost 1 base and 1 base respectively, with 7 bases between them.